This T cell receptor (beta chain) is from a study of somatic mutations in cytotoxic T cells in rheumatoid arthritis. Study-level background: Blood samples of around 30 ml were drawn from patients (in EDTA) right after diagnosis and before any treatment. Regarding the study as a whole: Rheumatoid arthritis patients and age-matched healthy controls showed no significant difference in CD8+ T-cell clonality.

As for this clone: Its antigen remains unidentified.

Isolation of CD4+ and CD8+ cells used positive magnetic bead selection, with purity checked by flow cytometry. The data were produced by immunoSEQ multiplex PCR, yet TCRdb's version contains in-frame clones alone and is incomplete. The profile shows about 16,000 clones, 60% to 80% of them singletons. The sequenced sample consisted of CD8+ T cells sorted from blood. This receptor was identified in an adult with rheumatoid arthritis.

The CDR3: CASSQPGLVANEQFF. The CDR3 nucleotides are TGTGCCAGCAGCCAACCGGGACTAGTGGCCAATGAGCAGTTCTTC. The chain employs TRBV7-2 and TRBJ2-1; 8 bases line up with TRBD2. The trim removed 5 bases at V and 6 bases at J, leaving 9 bases unmatched. In germline, CDR1 is SGHTA, CDR2 FQGNSA. The CDR3 runs 15 residues.